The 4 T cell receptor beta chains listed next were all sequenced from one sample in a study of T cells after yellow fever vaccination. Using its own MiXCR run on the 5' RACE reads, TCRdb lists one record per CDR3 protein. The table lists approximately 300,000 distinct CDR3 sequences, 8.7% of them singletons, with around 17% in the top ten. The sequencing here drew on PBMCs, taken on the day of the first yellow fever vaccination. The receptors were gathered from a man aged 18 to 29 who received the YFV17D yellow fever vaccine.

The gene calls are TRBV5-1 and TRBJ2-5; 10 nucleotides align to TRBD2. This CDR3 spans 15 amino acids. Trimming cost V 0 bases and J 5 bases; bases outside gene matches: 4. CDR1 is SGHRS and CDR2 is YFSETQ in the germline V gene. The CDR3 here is CASSLAGTSDETQYF. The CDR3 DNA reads TGCGCCAGCAGCTTGGCCGGGACTAGCGATGAGACCCAGTACTTC. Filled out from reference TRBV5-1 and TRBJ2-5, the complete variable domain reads KAGVTQTPRYLIKTRGQQVTLSCSPISGHRSVSWYQQTPGQGLQFLFEYFSETQRNKGNFPGRFSGRQFSNSRSEMNVSTLELGDSALYLCASSLAGTSDETQYFGPGTRLLVL.

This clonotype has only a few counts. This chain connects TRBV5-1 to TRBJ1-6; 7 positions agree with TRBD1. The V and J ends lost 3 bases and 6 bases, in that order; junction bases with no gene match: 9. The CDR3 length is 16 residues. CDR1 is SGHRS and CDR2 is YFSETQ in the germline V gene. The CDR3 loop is CASSSSSGQINSPLHF. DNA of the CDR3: TGCGCCAGCAGCTCCTCCTCGGGACAGATTAATTCACCCCTCCACTTT.

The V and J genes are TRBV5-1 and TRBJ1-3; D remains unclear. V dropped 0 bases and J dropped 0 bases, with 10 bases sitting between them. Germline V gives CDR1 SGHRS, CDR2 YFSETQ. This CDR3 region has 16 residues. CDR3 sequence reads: CASSLGVPSSGNTIYF. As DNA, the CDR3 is TGCGCCAGCAGCTTGGGGGTACCGAGCTCTGGAAACACCATATATTTT.

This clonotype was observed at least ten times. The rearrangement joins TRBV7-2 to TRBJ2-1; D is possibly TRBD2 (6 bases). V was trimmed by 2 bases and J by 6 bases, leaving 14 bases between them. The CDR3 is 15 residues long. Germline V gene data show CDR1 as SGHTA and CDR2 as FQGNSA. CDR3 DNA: TGTGCCAGCAGCTTATCGCAGCGGCGGGGCAATGAGCAGTTCTTC. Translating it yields CASSLSQRRGNEQFF.